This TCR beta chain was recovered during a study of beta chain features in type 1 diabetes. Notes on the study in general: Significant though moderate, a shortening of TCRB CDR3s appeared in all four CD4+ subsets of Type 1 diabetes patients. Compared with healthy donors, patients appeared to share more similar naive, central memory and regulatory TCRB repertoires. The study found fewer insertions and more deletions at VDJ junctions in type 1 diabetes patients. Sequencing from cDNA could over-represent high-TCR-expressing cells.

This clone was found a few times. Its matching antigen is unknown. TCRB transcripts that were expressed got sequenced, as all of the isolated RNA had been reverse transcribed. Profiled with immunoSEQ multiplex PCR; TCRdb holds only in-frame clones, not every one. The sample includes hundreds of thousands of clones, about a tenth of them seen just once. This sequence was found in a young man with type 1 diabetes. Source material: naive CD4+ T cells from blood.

The chain's CDR3 is CASFKGTLSETQYF. As DNA, the CDR3 is TGTGCCAGCTTCAAAGGGACTTTAAGTGAGACCCAGTACTTC. The rearrangement uses TRBV2 and TRBJ2-5; D may be TRBD2 (6 bases). Looked up from germline, CDR1 is SNHLY and CDR2 is FYNNEI. CDR3 length: 14 residues. Trimming took off 8 bases at V and 5 bases at J, with 18 bases between the two ends.